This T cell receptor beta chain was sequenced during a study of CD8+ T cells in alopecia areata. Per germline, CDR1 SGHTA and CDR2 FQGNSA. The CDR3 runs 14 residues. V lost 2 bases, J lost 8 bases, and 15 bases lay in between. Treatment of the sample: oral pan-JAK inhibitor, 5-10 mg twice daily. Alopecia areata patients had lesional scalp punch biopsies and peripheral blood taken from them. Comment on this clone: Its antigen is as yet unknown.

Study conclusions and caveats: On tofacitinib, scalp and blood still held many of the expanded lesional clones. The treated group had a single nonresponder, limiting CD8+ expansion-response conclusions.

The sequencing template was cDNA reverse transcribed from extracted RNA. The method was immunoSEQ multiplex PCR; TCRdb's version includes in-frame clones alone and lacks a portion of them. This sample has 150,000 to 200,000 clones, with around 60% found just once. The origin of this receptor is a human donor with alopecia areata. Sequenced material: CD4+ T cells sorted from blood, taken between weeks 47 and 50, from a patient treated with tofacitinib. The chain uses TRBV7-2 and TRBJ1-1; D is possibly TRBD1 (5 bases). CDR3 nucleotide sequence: TGTGCCAGCAGCTTAATTTTTCGTCAGGGCGAAGCTTTCTTT. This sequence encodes CASSLIFRQGEAFF.